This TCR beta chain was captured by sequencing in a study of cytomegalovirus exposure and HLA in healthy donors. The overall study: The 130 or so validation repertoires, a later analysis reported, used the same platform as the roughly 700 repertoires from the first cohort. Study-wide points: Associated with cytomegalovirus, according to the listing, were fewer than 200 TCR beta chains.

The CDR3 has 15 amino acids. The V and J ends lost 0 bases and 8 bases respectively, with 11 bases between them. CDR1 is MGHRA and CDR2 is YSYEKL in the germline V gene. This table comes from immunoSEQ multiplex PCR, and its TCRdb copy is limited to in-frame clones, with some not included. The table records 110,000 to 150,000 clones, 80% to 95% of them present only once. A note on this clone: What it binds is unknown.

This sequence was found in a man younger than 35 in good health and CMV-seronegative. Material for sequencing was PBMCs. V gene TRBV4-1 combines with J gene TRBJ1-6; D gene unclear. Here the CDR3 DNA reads TGCGCCAGCAGCCAAGAGTCGTTAAGAGATTCACCCCTCCACTTT. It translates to CASSQESLRDSPLHF.